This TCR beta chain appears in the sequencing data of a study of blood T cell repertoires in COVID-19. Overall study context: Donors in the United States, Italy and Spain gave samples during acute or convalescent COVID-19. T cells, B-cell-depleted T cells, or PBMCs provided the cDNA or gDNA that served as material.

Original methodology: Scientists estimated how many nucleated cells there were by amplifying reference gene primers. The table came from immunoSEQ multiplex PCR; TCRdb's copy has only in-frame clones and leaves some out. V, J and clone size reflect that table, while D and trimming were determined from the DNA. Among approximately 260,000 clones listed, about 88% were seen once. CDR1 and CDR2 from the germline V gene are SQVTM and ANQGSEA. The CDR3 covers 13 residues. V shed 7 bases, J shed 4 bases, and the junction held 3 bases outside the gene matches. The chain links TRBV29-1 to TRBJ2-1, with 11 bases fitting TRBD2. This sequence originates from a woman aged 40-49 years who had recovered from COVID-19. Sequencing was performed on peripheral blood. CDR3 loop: CSAGTSGYNEQFF. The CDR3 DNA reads TGCAGCGCCGGGACTAGCGGTTACAATGAGCAGTTCTTC.